Sequencing of this T cell receptor (beta chain) was carried out in a study of T cell repertoires in cytomegalovirus infection. Study-wide points: Dominating the ex vivo response were HLA-C-restricted CMV-specific TCR beta clonotypes.

TCRdb re-called the reads with MiXCR, one entry per CDR3 protein. Found here are 350,000 to 450,000 distinct CDR3 sequences, 15% to 20% of them singletons; the top ten hold about 10%. CDR3 length: 15 amino acids. Germline V gene lookup returns CDR1 SGHTA and CDR2 FQGNSA. Trimming removed 5 bases from V and 0 bases from J, with 11 bases in between. This clonotype appeared many times. Its matching antigen is unknown. The TCR sequence derives from a human donor in good health (CMV status not recorded). Some clones in this sample may be carry-over from other donors' samples. The sample was PBMCs. The chain carries TRBV7-2 and TRBJ2-1; D is perhaps TRBD1 (6 bases). CDR3 region: CASSAGQSSYNEQFF. The CDR3 region has the DNA TGTGCCAGCAGCGCCGGACAGTCCTCCTACAATGAGCAGTTCTTC.